Listed here are 28 T cell receptor beta chains from one sample, sequenced in a study of cytomegalovirus exposure and HLA in healthy donors. The PCR employed 60 Vbeta primers together with 13 Jbeta primers. Produced via immunoSEQ multiplex PCR; TCRdb's table is partial and in-frame only. Of a few hundred thousand clones listed, around four fifths are singletons. The sample was PBMCs. The receptors were sampled from a woman aged 50 to 60 in good health and CMV-seropositive.

The chain links TRBV4-3 to TRBJ2-2; 9 nucleotides agree with TRBD2. V lost 0 bases, J lost 3 bases, and 5 bases stayed unmatched. This CDR3 has 17 amino acids. CDR1 is LGHNA, CDR2 YSLEER, per germline. CDR3 region: CASSQEVSSGDTGELFF. The CDR3 DNA follows: TGCGCCAGCAGCCAAGAAGTGTCTAGCGGGGACACCGGGGAGCTGTTTTTT.

V and J are TRBV4-1 and TRBJ1-4; 9 bases line up with TRBD1. With 1 base clipped from V and 5 bases from J, the junction kept 8 bases outside the gene matches. This CDR3 is built from 17 residues. Germline V gene lookup returns CDR1 MGHRA and CDR2 YSYEKL. The CDR3 region has the DNA TGCGCCAGCAGCCAAGTCGGGACAGGGACGAGGAATGAAAAACTGTTTTTT. Residues: CASSQVGTGTRNEKLFF.

The V call is TRBV11-2, the J call TRBJ1-4; 7 bases map to TRBD1. The CDR3 contains 16 residues. Per germline, CDR1 SGHAT and CDR2 FQNNGV. V lost 2 bases and J lost 7; bases outside the gene matches: 10. CDR3 coding DNA: TGTGCCAGCAGCTTAAGCGCGGGGCAGGGGGGTGAAAAACTGTTTTTT. Translating gives CASSLSAGQGGEKLFF.

This chain connects TRBV19 to TRBJ1-2, with 10 bases matching TRBD1. This CDR3 is built from 18 residues. From germline, CDR1 is LNHDA and CDR2 SQIVND (reference sequence). With V trimmed by 6 bases and J by 2 bases, 15 bases remained unmatched. The CDR3 nucleotides are TGTGCCAGTAGACCGTCCGGGACAGGGGACCTCCTGAACTATGGCTACACCTTC. The encoded protein is CASRPSGTGDLLNYGYTF. Full variable domain (rest looked up from reference TRBV19 and TRBJ1-2): DGGITQSPKYLFRKEGQNVTLSCEQNLNHDAMYWYRQDPGQGLRLIYYSQIVNDFQKGDIAEGYSVSREKKESFPLTVTSAQKNPTAFYLCASRPSGTGDLLNYGYTFGSGTRLTVV.

The gene calls are TRBV5-4 and TRBJ2-3; 8 nucleotides align to TRBD2. The V segment lost 7 bases and the J segment 0 bases; nucleotides outside the gene matches: 16. The CDR3 length is 18 residues. CDR1 SGHNT and CDR2 YYREEE come from the germline V gene (reference sequence). The CDR3 DNA sequence: TGTGCCAGCGGACCACGTGTCGCGGGGGGATATAGCACAGATACGCAGTATTTT. Residues: CASGPRVAGGYSTDTQYF.

Written as DNA, the CDR3 is TGCGCCAGCAGTACGGGACAGGGGGCCACCTATGGCTACACCTTC. Translation gives CASSTGQGATYGYTF. The J gene is TRBJ1-2, the V gene TRBV10-1, with TRBD1 matching over 12 bases. The CDR3 has 15 residues. The trim removed 5 bases at V and 4 bases at J, leaving 5 bases unmatched. Germline V gene data show CDR1 as WNHNN and CDR2 as SYGVQD (reference sequence).

This clone turned up a few times. The gene calls are TRBV18 and TRBJ2-2, with a possible D match to TRBD2 (7 bases). V was pared by 6 bases and J by 5 bases, with 16 bases between. Germline-derived CDR1 and CDR2 are KGHSH and LQKENI. This CDR3 spans 15 amino acids. CDR3 in DNA: TGTGCCAGCTCGCAACGCGGGGGCGTAACCGGGGAGCTGTTTTTT. Its protein is CASSQRGGVTGELFF.

This clone was detected once. The chain links TRBV7-2 to TRBJ2-4; perhaps TRBD2 as D (6 bases). The CDR3 spans 16 residues. Germline V gene lookup returns CDR1 SGHTA and CDR2 FQGNSA. V lost 5 bases and J lost 1, with 15 bases in between. The CDR3, as DNA: TGTGCCAGCAGCGTACAAATGGGGAGGGCCAAAAACATTCAGTACTTC. This codes for CASSVQMGRAKNIQYF. Based on the CDR3 plus reference TRBV7-2 and TRBJ2-4, the full variable domain is GAGVSQSPSNKVTEKGKDVELRCDPISGHTALYWYRQSLGQGLEFLIYFQGNSAPDKSGLPSDRFSAERTGGSVSTLTIQRTQQEDSAVYLCASSVQMGRAKNIQYFGAGTRLSVL.

The chain carries TRBV7-2 and TRBJ2-5, with 10 bases fitting TRBD2. V was pared by 2 bases and J by 3 bases, with 3 bases of the junction left unmatched. Germline CDR1 and CDR2: SGHTA and FQGNSA. This CDR3 region has 15 residues. The CDR3 protein is CASSLLGLAEETQYF. DNA for the CDR3: TGTGCCAGCAGCTTATTAGGACTAGCGGAAGAGACCCAGTACTTC.

V is TRBV10-2 and J is TRBJ2-5, with a tentative D call TRBD2 (5 bases). The germline CDR1 and CDR2 sequences are WSHSY and SAAADI. V lost 2 bases, J lost 3 bases, and 22 bases lay in between. The CDR3 is 18 amino acids. The chain's CDR3 is CASSELSASPRPEETQYF. CDR3 nucleotide sequence: TGCGCCAGCAGTGAGCTTTCGGCTAGCCCTCGGCCCGAAGAGACCCAGTACTTC.

V gene TRBV5-4 combines with J gene TRBJ2-3; TRBD1 agrees at 8 bases. The CDR3 totals 13 residues. Germline assignment: CDR1 SGHNT and CDR2 YYREEE (reference sequence). V lost 4 bases and J lost 5; bases outside the gene matches: 3. Written as DNA, the CDR3 is TGTGCCAGCAGCATAACAGGGGGAGATACGCAGTATTTT. Translated, it gives CASSITGGDTQYF.

This chain connects TRBV5-5 to TRBJ2-5; D not resolved. The germline CDR1 and CDR2 sequences are SGHKS and YYEKEE (reference sequence). The CDR3 has 14 amino acids. V was trimmed by 0 bases and J by 6 bases, leaving 12 bases between them. The CDR3, as DNA: TGTGCCAGCAGCTTGGTCTCGGAGATCAAGACCCAGTACTTC. The encoded protein is CASSLVSEIKTQYF.

This clone appeared once. The chain links TRBV5-5 to TRBJ1-6, with TRBD1 matching over 7 bases. Trimming cost V 3 bases and J 7 bases; bases outside gene matches: 13. The CDR3 length is 17 residues. Germline V lookup: CDR1 SGHKS, CDR2 YYEKEE (reference sequence). In DNA, the CDR3 is TGTGCCAGCAGCTGGACCCCTGGGGGCAGGGGGAATTCACCCCTCCACTTT. Translation: CASSWTPGGRGNSPLHF.

The J gene is TRBJ2-7, the V gene TRBV7-3; TRBD1 matches 7 bases. Germline V CDR1 and CDR2: SGHTA, FQGTGA. Trimming removed 0 bases from V and 4 bases from J; junction bases left unmatched: 9. The CDR3 is made up of 16 amino acids. The DNA for the CDR3 is TGTGCCAGCAGCTTAACTGGGGGAACAGGGGTTTACGAGCAGTACTTC. It encodes CASSLTGGTGVYEQYF.

The V and J genes are TRBV19 and TRBJ1-1; unclear D gene. Germline lookup yields CDR1 LNHDA and CDR2 SQIVND (reference sequence). The CDR3 is 14 residues long. The V end was cut by 7 bases, the J end by 1 base, with 13 bases between. CDR3 protein: CASIPNVPNTEAFF. The CDR3 nucleotides are TGTGCCAGTATCCCTAATGTCCCGAACACTGAAGCTTTCTTT.

The chain links TRBV20-1 to TRBJ2-3; TRBD2 agrees at 7 bases. The germline CDR1 and CDR2 sequences are DFQATT and SNEGSKA (reference sequence). With 3 bases clipped from V and 6 bases from J, the junction kept 0 bases outside the gene matches. The CDR3 contains 11 residues. The CDR3 here is CSARGGDTQYF. Written as DNA, the CDR3 is TGCAGTGCTAGGGGGGGGGATACGCAGTATTTT.

The genes are TRBV28 and TRBJ2-7; 10 nucleotides line up with TRBD1. The CDR3 length is 14 residues. The germline V gene encodes CDR1 MDHEN and CDR2 SYDVKM. Germline trimming cut 6 bases from V and 3 bases from J; bases unmatched to any gene: 5. CDR3 region: CASSQGTGVYEQYF. The CDR3 DNA is TGTGCCAGCAGCCAAGGGACAGGGGTCTACGAGCAGTACTTC.

V usage is TRBV19 and J usage is TRBJ2-1; maybe TRBD1 (5 bases). Trimming stripped 5 bases from V and 7 bases from J, with 12 bases between. CDR3 size: 13 residues. Germline CDR1 reads LNHDA; CDR2 reads SQIVND (reference sequence). DNA for the CDR3: TGTGCCAGTAGTGTGGGGCCGGATAATGAGCAGTTCTTC. This encodes CASSVGPDNEQFF.

The V gene is TRBV7-7, the J gene TRBJ2-3; tentatively, D is TRBD2 (6 bases). V dropped 2 bases and J dropped 3 bases, with 12 bases sitting between them. The germline V gene has CDR1 SSHAT and CDR2 FNYEAQ (reference sequence). The CDR3 extends over 15 amino acids. For the CDR3, the DNA is TGTGCCAGCAGCTTAAGACTAGATGGGACAGATACGCAGTATTTT. Translated, it gives CASSLRLDGTDTQYF.

This clone appeared once. A read error may account for a junction end that differs from germline. At the DNA level, this CDR3 is encoded by other sequences in the same sample as well. This chain links TRBV6-5 with TRBJ1-1, with TRBD1 as a possible D gene (6 bases). There are 14 residues in the CDR3. Germline V gene data show CDR1 as MNHEY and CDR2 as SVGAGI. CDR3 sequence reads: CASRTGQFNTEAFF. CDR3 sequence (DNA): TGTGCCAGCAGAACCGGACAGTTCAACACTGAGGCTTTCTTT.

The chain uses TRBV6-1 and TRBJ1-1; 7 positions match TRBD1. Trimming cost V 3 bases and J 1 base; bases outside gene matches: 2. The CDR3 length is 14 residues. The germline CDR1 and CDR2 sequences are MNHNS and SASEGT. The CDR3: CASSDRGSNTEAFF. The CDR3 nucleotides read TGTGCCAGCAGTGACAGGGGGTCGAACACTGAAGCTTTCTTT.

The V gene is TRBV9, the J gene TRBJ2-1; 8 bases line up with TRBD1. The CDR3 contains 18 residues. Germline V CDR1 and CDR2: SGDLS, YYNGEE. V was pared by 1 base and J by 2 bases, with 11 bases of the junction left unmatched. CDR3 sequence: CASSVRGFRGLTYNEQFF. In DNA, the CDR3 is TGTGCCAGCAGCGTACGTGGTTTCAGGGGGCTAACCTACAATGAGCAGTTCTTC.

The V and J genes are TRBV12-5 and TRBJ2-2; weak D call: TRBD1 (6 bases). The CDR3 totals 15 residues. From germline, CDR1 is LGHNT and CDR2 FRNRAP. The V and J ends lost 0 bases and 6 bases respectively, with 11 bases between them. CDR3 coding DNA: TGTGCTAGTGGTTTGGTGGGACATCCCCCCGGGGAGCTGTTTTTT. It translates to CASGLVGHPPGELFF.

The chain links TRBV6-5 to TRBJ2-2, with TRBD1 matching over 9 bases. There are 16 residues in the CDR3. The V gene's germline CDR1 is MNHEY and CDR2 SVGAGI. Trimming cost V 0 bases and J 5 bases; bases outside gene matches: 4. CDR3 region: CASSYSRDRETGELFF. CDR3 nucleotides: TGTGCCAGCAGTTACTCGCGGGACAGGGAAACCGGGGAGCTGTTTTTT.

This clone was detected only once. The chain couples TRBV15 to TRBJ2-3; 7 nucleotides line up with TRBD2. The CDR3 is 15 amino acids. Trimming took 0 bases from V and 0 from J; bases not matched to a gene: 0. CDR1 is LNHNV and CDR2 is YYDKDF in the germline V gene (reference sequence). This CDR3 reads CATSRDGGSTDTQYF. The CDR3 DNA follows: TGTGCCACCAGCAGAGACGGGGGGAGCACAGATACGCAGTATTTT.

This clone was seen a single time. V and J are TRBV6-6 and TRBJ1-6; tentative D call: TRBD1 (6 bases). The ends were cut back, 3 bases at V and 10 bases at J, with 13 bases in the middle. Germline CDR1 MNHNY, CDR2 SVGAGI (reference sequence). The CDR3 runs to 14 residues. CDR3 DNA sequence: TGTGCCAGCAGTTATGGCGGGGGGCGATCACCCCTCCACTTT. The encoded protein is CASSYGGGRSPLHF.

The chain combines TRBV7-3 with TRBJ1-3; D is perhaps TRBD1 (6 bases). Germline V CDR1 and CDR2: SGHTA, FQGTGA. Trimming took off 5 bases at V and 2 bases at J, with 10 bases between the two ends. The CDR3 loop spans 14 amino acids. The CDR3 sequence: CASSEGTTGNTIYF. CDR3 bases: TGTGCCAGCAGCGAAGGGACAACTGGAAACACCATATATTTT. Variable domain in full (rest from reference TRBV7-3 and TRBJ1-3): GAGVSQTPSNKVTEKGKYVELRCDPISGHTALYWYRQSLGQGPEFLIYFQGTGAADDSGLPNDRFFAVRPEGSVSTLKIQRTERGDSAVYLCASSEGTTGNTIYFGEGSWLTVV.

This clone showed up just once. The chain couples TRBV15 to TRBJ2-2, with D perhaps TRBD2 (5 bases). This CDR3 region has 16 residues. Trimming left V 0 bases short and J 0 bases short, with 8 bases between. Germline V gene data show CDR1 as LNHNV and CDR2 as YYDKDF (reference sequence). The CDR3 region has the DNA TGTGCCACCAGCAGAGACGTGACTACGAACACCGGGGAGCTGTTTTTT. It yields the protein CATSRDVTTNTGELFF.